This T cell receptor beta chain derives from a study of tumor-infiltrating lymphocytes in primary liver carcinoma listed by TCRdb under 2017. Background for the entire study: Of the five patients (three men and two women, aged 30 to 69 years), four had hepatocellular carcinoma and one had combined HCC and intrahepatic cholangiocarcinoma. The five patients had tumors of stage T1-T3 N0M0, with maximum diameters ranging from about 4 to 11 cm. Each sample produced roughly 3.5 to 7.13 million productive TCRbeta reads, and read depth showed no significant difference between tissue types. The study combined TCRbeta repertoire sequencing, expression microarrays and whole-exome sequencing across five regions of each liver tumor, with adjacent normal tissue and blood. A total of approximately 35 specimens from 5 patients underwent TCRbeta repertoire sequencing, comprising some 25 tumor regions, 5 adjacent noncancerous liver tissues and 5 peripheral blood samples. Agilent mRNA microarray profiling was performed on the 20 to 25 tumor region samples to relate TCRbeta repertoire diversity to the local molecular phenotype. Repertoires from technical replicates were highly reproducible, with mean shared-clone rates around 0.89 and correlation coefficients above 0.98. What the study reported, not specific to this receptor: Because sequencing covered only the TCR beta chain and unpaired alpha chains were not captured, true repertoire diversity is likely underestimated. Only roughly 7-24% of top clones appeared in all five regions of a tumor, which suggests that tumor-infiltrating T cells are spatially heterogeneous. A significantly larger repertoire fraction was made up by the top 250 clones in tumors than in blood (p = 0.039). Since the samples were bulk and unsorted, there was no way to compare CD4+ and CD8+ T cell repertoires. With just a few patients in the study, the authors point out that the findings should be validated in a larger study. Repertoire overlap was found to be higher between tumor regions (mean roughly 35%) than between tumor-adjacent (around 17%) or tumor-blood (about 15%) pairs, consistent with antigen-driven expansion.

V loses 4 bases of germline sequence and J loses 8 bases, and the interval between the two ends is 17 bases. Its CDR3 holds 13 amino acids, cysteine through phenylalanine. The retained sequence is limited to the CDR3, 39 bases, with the frame set at the first base. Via the germline V gene, CDR1 is SQVTM and CDR2 ANQGSEA. Starting from about 550 ng total RNA, TCRbeta-specific cDNA was produced by reverse transcription with a constant-region primer and ProtoScript II reverse transcriptase. The TCRbeta libraries were prepared through three rounds of nested multiplex PCR following a slightly modified ARM-PCR procedure. Multiplex TRBV1-TRBV30 forward primers and a Cbeta reverse primer were used in the first two PCR rounds, each of which was run for approximately 9 cycles. Sample barcodes and Illumina adapters were attached in a final 25-cycle PCR using Deep VentR polymerase. Before sequencing, amplicons between 200 and 500 bp were purified from gel using a QIAquick gel extraction kit. An Illumina HiSeq 2500 was used to sequence the TCRbeta amplicons with 250-bp paired-end reads. The paper's data handling went like this. Quality trimming of reads was performed with Trimmomatic v0.33, and paired reads were merged with FLASH v1.2.11 so that full CDR3 sequences could be recovered. V, D and J germline segments were assigned to the rearranged TCRbeta sequences by MiGEC v1.2.1b. VDJtools v1.0.0 computed clonotype statistics and Shannon-Wiener diversity indices. To cut down on sampling bias, every analysis after diversity analysis relied on just the 250 most abundant clonotypes from each sample. The public reads were run again by TCRdb, first through fastp at Q25 and then through MiXCR, and only productive beta chains were kept. When rows share a CDR3 protein, they turn into one entry using the most common DNA and genes. TCRdb's processing, not the authors', yielded these V and J calls. The sample contains tens of thousands of distinct CDR3 sequences, 60% to 75% of them found a single time. The top ten constitute 25% to 35% of the sample.

Total RNA and DNA were co-extracted without cell sorting from 20-30 mg of bulk tissue using the AllPrep DNA/RNA mini kit. Between November 2015 and 2016, roughly 5 patients in China with histopathologically diagnosed primary liver carcinoma had their tumors surgically resected. At the time of sampling, the patients had chronic HBV infection and had not received any treatment. Each tumor was sampled at five spatially separated regions: the superior, inferior, left-lateral and right-lateral poles and the tumor centre. More than 90% viable tumor cells were found by histology in every tumor sample. Each fresh piece of tumor and adjacent tissue was cut in two, with one half stored in RNAlater at -80 degrees C and the other half sent for histology. This clonotype has ten or more counts. The target of this receptor is not known. The sample holds no much larger clone one base away, and base qualities are not on file.

The sample was liver tumor tissue from sampling region 4. The sample's cell subset or site label, decoded: tumor region T4, right-lateral pole. The TCR sequence derives from a man aged 35 to 55 with primary liver carcinoma and hepatitis B virus infection. The chain is made from TRBV29-1 and TRBJ1-2; the D gene is perhaps TRBD1, from 5 matching bases. The CDR3 region has the sequence CSVGVIGEDGYTF. The base sequence is TGCAGCGTTGGGGTTATAGGGGAGGACGGCTACACCTTC.